Detailed here is one T cell receptor beta chain. Its target is unknown. PCR employed 60 Vbeta and 13 Jbeta primers. TCRdb's copy holds only in-frame clones and misses some; the assay was immunoSEQ multiplex PCR. The sample contains about 140,000 clones, approximately 71% of which appear only once. These data are taken from a study of cytomegalovirus exposure and HLA in healthy donors. General study results and limits: An Asian-associated ancestry cluster reportedly showed fewer N-insertions than the approximately 700-donor mean in a later analysis.

In germline, CDR1 is SGHVS, CDR2 FQNEAQ. The CDR3 length is 15 residues. The trim removed 4 bases at V and 7 bases at J, leaving 13 bases unmatched. Input material: PBMCs. The sequence came from a man younger than 30 in good health and CMV-seropositive. The chain combines TRBV7-8 with TRBJ2-7; 7 bases align to TRBD2. The CDR3 nucleotides read TGTGCCAGCAGCTCCACCCGGGGAGGGCAAGGAGAGCAGTACTTC. This gives the protein CASSSTRGGQGEQYF.